This TCR beta chain appears in the sequencing data of a study of CD8 T cells in ankylosing spondylitis. The study's findings and limits: Reported data indicate significant enrichment of disease-linked clones within matched ankylosing spondylitis synovial fluid. Seemingly characteristic of ankylosing spondylitis blood was a TCR beta motif consisting of fewer than 10 highly homologous variants. Relatively scarce in peripheral blood, disease-linked clones were CD8+.

TCRdb re-analysed the 5' RACE reads in MiXCR, keeping a single row per CDR3 protein. The table shows about 220,000 distinct CDR3 sequences, with around 7.9% occurring only once. This clonotype was found many times. Its specificity is not known. The clonotype comes from a male donor with ankylosing spondylitis. The sample comprised blood, either unsorted or a sorted T cell fraction (not recorded which).

CDR3 nucleotides: TGTGCCAGCAGCCTGACTAGCGGGAGGGCCCATGAGCAGTTCTTC. Protein sequence: CASSLTSGRAHEQFF. This rearrangement joins TRBV3-1 to TRBJ2-1; 14 nucleotides line up with TRBD2. V gave up 4 bases and J gave up 8 bases; unmatched junction bases: 4. CDR1 is LGHDT, CDR2 YNNKEL, per germline (reference sequence). The CDR3 sequence is 15 residues long.